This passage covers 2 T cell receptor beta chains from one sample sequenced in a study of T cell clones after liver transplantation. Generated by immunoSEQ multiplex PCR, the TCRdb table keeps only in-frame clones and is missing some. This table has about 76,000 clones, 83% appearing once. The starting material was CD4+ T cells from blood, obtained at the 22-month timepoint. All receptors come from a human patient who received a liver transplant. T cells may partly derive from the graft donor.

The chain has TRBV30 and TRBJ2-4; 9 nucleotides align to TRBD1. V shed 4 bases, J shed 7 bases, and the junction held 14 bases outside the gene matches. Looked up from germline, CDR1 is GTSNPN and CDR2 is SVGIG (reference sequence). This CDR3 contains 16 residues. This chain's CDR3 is CAWTNTGGAGNNIQYF. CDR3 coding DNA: TGTGCCTGGACCAACACAGGGGGCGCTGGGAATAACATTCAGTACTTC. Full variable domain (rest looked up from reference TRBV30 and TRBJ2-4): SQTIHQWPATLVQPVGSPLSLECTVEGTSNPNLYWYRQAAGRGLQLLFYSVGIGQISSEVPQNLSASRPQDRQFILSSKKLLLSDSGFYLCAWTNTGGAGNNIQYFGAGTRLSVL.

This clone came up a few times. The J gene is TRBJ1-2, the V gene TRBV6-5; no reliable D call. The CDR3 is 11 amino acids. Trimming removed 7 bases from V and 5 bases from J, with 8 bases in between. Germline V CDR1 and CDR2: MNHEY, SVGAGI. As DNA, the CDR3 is TGTGCCAGCACCGGCGGTTATGGCTACACCTTC. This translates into CASTGGYGYTF.